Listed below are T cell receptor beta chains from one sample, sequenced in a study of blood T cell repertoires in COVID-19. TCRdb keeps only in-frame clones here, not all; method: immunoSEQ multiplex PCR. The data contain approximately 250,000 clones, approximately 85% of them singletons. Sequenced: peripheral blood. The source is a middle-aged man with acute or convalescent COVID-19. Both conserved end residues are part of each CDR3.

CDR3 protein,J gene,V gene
CASGMTGEDSPLHF,TRBJ1-6,TRBV6-5
CASSQLNGGKLFF,TRBJ1-4,TRBV6-5
CALPGLKVKNIQYF,TRBJ2-4,TRBV6-5
CASSPQVVTGELFF,TRBJ2-2,TRBV7-8
CASSTSWGRETQYF,TRBJ2-5,TRBV6-2/TRBV6-3
CASSRGQINNEQFF,TRBJ2-1,TRBV6-5
CASSPQRGGDTEAFF,TRBJ1-1,TRBV18
CASSERMGGVQETQYF,TRBJ2-5,TRBV2
CASSFRTGVTGELFF,TRBJ2-2,TRBV7-3
CASSPAGGERVYGYTF,TRBJ1-2,TRBV7-9
CASSQGQSSMSYGYTF,TRBJ1-2,TRBV4-3
CASSLGQRDTDTQYF,TRBJ2-3,TRBV7-9
CASSPVGALGTEAFF,TRBJ1-1,TRBV7-6
CASSEFTGDPTYEQYF,TRBJ2-7,TRBV5-1
CASSSGTSGGARETQYF,TRBJ2-5,TRBV6-2/TRBV6-3
CASSSQTTMRTQYF,TRBJ2-3,TRBV7-3
CASSLQPQGAGSPLHF,TRBJ1-6,TRBV7-8
CASRGESLAKNIQYF,TRBJ2-4,TRBV6-5
CASSLGSSYNSPLHF,TRBJ1-6,TRBV27
CASSLGDRGGYTF,TRBJ1-2,TRBV12-3/TRBV12-4
CAWRQGTGGFQPQHF,TRBJ1-5,TRBV30
CASNPVGTRGASEQFF,TRBJ2-1,TRBV7-9
CASSQEGTSGFNTQYF,TRBJ2-3,TRBV4-3
CASSVGGGETEAFF,TRBJ1-1,TRBV9
CASSRILAGTTDTQYF,TRBJ2-3,TRBV28
CASSKGPEQYF,TRBJ2-7,TRBV7-8